This TCR beta chain was obtained from a study of blood T cell repertoires in COVID-19. Study background: T cells, B-cell-depleted T cells, or PBMCs supplied cDNA or gDNA.

The CDR3 is 17 amino acids. V was shortened by 6 bases and J by 6 bases, with 27 bases between the two germline ends. Per the germline V gene, CDR1 is SGHVS and CDR2 is FNYEAQ. Clones were read by immunoSEQ multiplex PCR, and TCRdb kept only the in-frame ones, dropping some. The profile covers some 240,000 clones, with approximately 84% appearing a single time and under 8% taken by the ten largest. The origin of this receptor is a woman in her forties or fifties who had been exposed to COVID-19. The material sequenced was PBMCs or T cells enriched from blood (not recorded which). This rearrangement joins TRBV7-6 to TRBJ2-7; D might be TRBD2 (5 bases). For the CDR3, the DNA is TGTGCCAGCAGTTACCCCCCCGAGGGATCGGCTAAGGGCGAGCAGTACTTC. Amino acid sequence: CASSYPPEGSAKGEQYF.